The clone carrying this TCR beta chain came up once. These data belong to a study of blood T cell repertoires in COVID-19. Germline V lookup: CDR1 SNHLY, CDR2 FYNNEI. This CDR3 spans 15 amino acids. V trimming: 2 bases; J trimming: 3 bases; junction bases outside the gene matches: 0. Original data processing: Nucleated cell number was recorded as an estimate derived from reference gene primer amplification. Measured with immunoSEQ multiplex PCR; TCRdb has only the in-frame clones, and not every one. V and J calls and clone size are those listed in that table; D and trimming were worked out from the DNA. Among 200,000 to 250,000 clones listed, 84% were seen once.

The genes are TRBV2 and TRBJ2-1; 11 nucleotides agree with TRBD2. The sequence was collected from a woman in her forties who had recovered from COVID-19. The sequenced sample consisted of PBMCs or T cells enriched from blood (not recorded which). The CDR3 DNA sequence: TGTGCCAGCAGTGAACTAGCGGGAGGCTACAATGAGCAGTTCTTC. Its translation: CASSELAGGYNEQFF. The variable domain in full, with the rest retrieved from reference TRBV2 and TRBJ2-1, is EPEVTQTPSHQVTQMGQEVILRCVPISNHLYFYWYRQILGQKVEFLVSFYNNEISEKSEIFDDQFSVERPDGSNFTLKIRSTKLEDSAMYFCASSELAGGYNEQFFGPGTRLTVL.